In its sample, the clone carrying this TCR beta chain was seen a few times. The sample originates from a study of human T cells and chemical hapten exposure. TCRdb independently ran MiXCR on the RACE reads; one entry per CDR3 protein. This repertoire shows more than 85,000 distinct CDR3 sequences, less than 40% found once; its top ten account for around 2.7%. V lost 5 bases to trimming and J lost 4 bases, with 19 bases between them. Per the germline V gene, CDR1 is SGHRS and CDR2 is YFSETQ. The length of the CDR3 is 16 residues. Time point denoted: patch test 3, about 24 weeks after DPC sensitization. Sample treatment: therapeutic diphenylcyclopropenone sensitization with weekly scalp DPC.

The TCR comes from a man in his forties or fifties with alopecia areata. Some clones in this sample may be carry-over from other donors' samples. The material was whole blood, obtained in connection with sensitization to the hapten diphenylcyclopropenone (DPC). V gene TRBV5-1 combines with J gene TRBJ2-1; D unresolved. CDR3 coding DNA: TGCGCCAGCAGTTTCCTTAGCCCCACTTCATACAATGAGCAGTTCTTC. Protein product: CASSFLSPTSYNEQFF. Full variable domain (missing parts from reference TRBV5-1 and TRBJ2-1): KAGVTQTPRYLIKTRGQQVTLSCSPISGHRSVSWYQQTPGQGLQFLFEYFSETQRNKGNFPGRFSGRQFSNSRSEMNVSTLELGDSALYLCASSFLSPTSYNEQFFGPGTRLTVL.